The 31 T cell receptor beta chains given below trace back to one sample, sequenced in a study of blood T cell repertoires in COVID-19. Profiled with immunoSEQ multiplex PCR; TCRdb holds only in-frame clones, not every one. Here the sample spans about 190,000 clones, roughly 84% being singletons. The sequenced sample consisted of peripheral blood. All receptors derive from a woman of 80 years or more with active or convalescent COVID-19.

The chain joins TRBV2 to TRBJ2-5, with 9 nucleotides matching TRBD2. The ends lost 9 bases at V and 5 bases at J; junction bases unmatched: 13. The CDR3 is 15 amino acids. CDR1 and CDR2 (germline): SNHLY, FYNNEI. The CDR3 here is CASLPMAGGRETQYF. The CDR3 bases are TGTGCCAGTCTACCCATGGCGGGAGGGCGCGAGACCCAGTACTTC.

This rearrangement joins TRBV24-1 to TRBJ2-5; 8 bases align to TRBD1. CDR1 is KGHDR and CDR2 is SFDVKD in the germline V gene. The CDR3 covers 15 residues. V lost 4 bases to trimming and J lost 5 bases; unmatched junction nucleotides: 8. The CDR3 reads CATSDRGQARETQYF. The CDR3, as DNA: TGTGCCACCAGTGACCGGGGACAGGCCAGGGAGACCCAGTACTTC.

The chain combines TRBV7-9 with TRBJ2-7, with D hard to call. The CDR3 runs 15 residues. Trimming pared 5 bases from V and 0 bases from J, leaving 14 bases between. Germline values: CDR1 SEHNR, CDR2 FQNEAQ (reference sequence). The CDR3 sequence: CASSPLRQSSYEQYF. CDR3 nucleotide sequence: TGTGCCAGCAGCCCCCTCAGGCAGTCCTCCTACGAGCAGTACTTC.

This clone is a singleton in its sample. The chain couples TRBV7-7 to TRBJ2-5, with TRBD1 as a possible D gene (5 bases). V was pared by 2 bases and J by 0 bases, with 16 bases between. Germline-derived CDR1 and CDR2 are SSHAT and FNYEAQ (reference sequence). The CDR3 sequence is 17 residues long. CDR3 residues: CASSLRFGAANQETQYF. As DNA, the CDR3 is TGTGCCAGCAGCTTAAGATTTGGGGCAGCTAACCAAGAGACCCAGTACTTC.

The V gene is TRBV6-6, the J gene TRBJ2-1, with 10 bases matching TRBD2. V dropped 6 bases and J dropped 0; count of bases not matched to a gene: 5. The germline CDR1 and CDR2 sequences are MNHNY and SVGAGI (reference sequence). The CDR3 runs 16 residues. CDR3 region: CASRSGRGDSYNEQFF. The CDR3 DNA follows: TGTGCCAGCAGAAGCGGGAGGGGAGACTCCTACAATGAGCAGTTCTTC.

The rearrangement uses TRBV7-2 and TRBJ2-2; 10 bases agree with TRBD2. V trimming: 5 bases; J trimming: 4 bases; junction bases outside the gene matches: 7. The CDR3 is 16 residues long. Germline V lookup: CDR1 SGHTA, CDR2 FQGNSA. DNA for the CDR3: TGTGCCAGCAGCCCGCCGGGACTAGCGTCCACCGGGGAGCTGTTTTTT. Amino acids: CASSPPGLASTGELFF. The whole variable domain, remainder taken from reference TRBV7-2 and TRBJ2-2, is GAGVSQSPSNKVTEKGKDVELRCDPISGHTALYWYRQSLGQGLEFLIYFQGNSAPDKSGLPSDRFSAERTGGSVSTLTIQRTQQEDSAVYLCASSPPGLASTGELFFGEGSRLTVL.

This clone has only one observation. The chain couples TRBV14 to TRBJ1-3; tentatively, D is TRBD1 (5 bases). Germline V gene data show CDR1 as SGHDN and CDR2 as FVKESK. The CDR3 is 16 amino acids. Trimming cost V 1 base and J 0 bases, with 10 bases left between them. The DNA for the CDR3 is TGTGCCAGCAGCCAAGCCTGGGGCTTCTCTGGAAACACCATATATTTT. This codes for CASSQAWGFSGNTIYF.

The CDR3, as DNA: TGTGCCAGCAGCTTGGTAGGCGGTCCCTACGAGCAGTACTTC. The encoded protein is CASSLVGGPYEQYF. The chain links TRBV5-6 to TRBJ2-7, with no clear D. The germline gives CDR1 SGHDT, CDR2 YYEEEE. The CDR3 length is 14 residues. V lost 0 bases, J lost 2 bases, and 9 bases lay in between.

This clone was counted a few times. V is TRBV2 and J is TRBJ1-2; weak D call: TRBD1 (5 bases). The CDR3 extends over 12 amino acids. In germline, CDR1 is SNHLY, CDR2 FYNNEI. The V end was cut by 6 bases, the J end by 11 bases, with 16 bases between. This CDR3 is CASRESARGYTF. For the CDR3, the DNA is TGTGCCAGCAGGGAATCGGCGCGGGGGTACACCTTC.

The J gene is TRBJ2-3, the V gene TRBV18, with 11 bases aligning to TRBD1. V gave up 1 base and J gave up 4 bases; unmatched junction bases: 1. In germline, CDR1 is KGHSH, CDR2 LQKENI. CDR3 size: 15 residues. CDR3 sequence: CASSPRTGGPDTQYF. CDR3 nucleotides: TGTGCCAGCTCACCACGGACAGGGGGCCCAGATACGCAGTATTTT.

This chain joins TRBV5-1 and TRBJ1-6, with a weak D call TRBD1 (6 bases). Germline lookup yields CDR1 SGHRS and CDR2 YFSETQ. The length of the CDR3 is 14 residues. Trimming removed 3 bases from V and 7 bases from J, with 11 bases in between. Here the CDR3 reads CASSSGQPNSPLHF. In nucleotides, the CDR3 is TGCGCCAGCAGCTCCGGACAGCCAAATTCACCCCTCCACTTT.

The J gene is TRBJ2-1, the V gene TRBV18, with D hard to call. The CDR3 totals 15 residues. Germline lookup yields CDR1 KGHSH and CDR2 LQKENI. Trimming shortened V by 1 base and J by 5 bases, and 12 bases separated the two germline ends. The CDR3 nucleotides read TGTGCCAGCTCACCACAAGGCCAGGCCAACAATGAGCAGTTCTTC. As protein: CASSPQGQANNEQFF.

This chain connects TRBV9 to TRBJ1-2; 8 bases map to TRBD1. V lost 5 bases and J lost 3; bases outside the gene matches: 3. The length of the CDR3 is 13 residues. Germline V gene data show CDR1 as SGDLS and CDR2 as YYNGEE. CDR3 in amino acids: CASSPGGDYGYTF. The CDR3 nucleotides read TGTGCCAGCAGTCCAGGGGGCGACTATGGCTACACCTTC.

As for this clone: Other nucleotide sequences in the sample specify the same CDR3. In nucleotides, the CDR3 is TGCGCCAGCAGCTTGGACAGCCCCTACGAGCAGTACTTC. Translated: CASSLDSPYEQYF. The chain uses TRBV5-1 and TRBJ2-7; D is unclear. CDR1 SGHRS and CDR2 YFSETQ come from the germline V gene. The V end lost 0 bases, the J end lost 2 bases, and 6 bases lay between the germline ends. This CDR3 has 13 residues.

V and J are TRBV28 and TRBJ1-2, with a weak D call TRBD1 (5 bases). In germline, CDR1 is MDHEN, CDR2 SYDVKM. CDR3 length equals 10 residues. CDR3 DNA sequence: TGTGCAACCGGGGGATCAGGCTACACCTTC. Encoded protein: CATGGSGYTF.

The chain has TRBV7-3 and TRBJ2-7; possibly TRBD2 for D (6 bases). The CDR3 is 13 residues long. Germline V gene lookup returns CDR1 SGHTA and CDR2 FQGTGA. Trimming pared 2 bases from V and 5 bases from J, leaving 10 bases between. The chain's CDR3 is CASSLGGEDEQYF. The CDR3 nucleotides read TGTGCCAGCAGCTTAGGCGGGGAGGACGAGCAGTACTTC.

The rearrangement uses TRBV28 and TRBJ2-7; the D is unclear. The CDR3 extends over 12 amino acids. V was pared by 3 bases and J by 5 bases, with 8 bases between. Germline loops: CDR1 MDHEN, CDR2 SYDVKM. The CDR3 nucleotides are TGTGCCAGCAGTTTGCATTCAGACGAGCAGTACTTC. This sequence encodes CASSLHSDEQYF.

V is TRBV7-2 and J is TRBJ2-1; 7 bases align to TRBD2. V lost 5 bases to trimming and J lost 9 bases; unmatched junction nucleotides: 7. This CDR3 is 13 amino acids long. The germline V gene encodes CDR1 SGHTA and CDR2 FQGNSA. CDR3 amino acids: CASSPRREGEQFF. The CDR3 bases are TGTGCCAGCAGCCCTCGAAGGGAGGGTGAGCAGTTCTTC.

This clone was seen more than once but under ten times. This chain links TRBV2 with TRBJ2-2, with 9 positions matching TRBD2. The germline CDR1 and CDR2 sequences are SNHLY and FYNNEI. Trimming took 4 bases from V and 5 from J; bases not matched to a gene: 5. CDR3 length: 15 residues. CDR3 bases: TGTGCCAGCAGTGGAGTAGCGGGAGTTACCGGGGAGCTGTTTTTT. Its protein is CASSGVAGVTGELFF.

This clone was observed a handful of times. V usage is TRBV19 and J usage is TRBJ1-2, with no clear D. The germline V and J ends were trimmed by 3 bases and 0 bases, with 8 bases remaining between them. Germline assignment: CDR1 LNHDA and CDR2 SQIVND (reference sequence). This CDR3 contains 14 residues. Here the CDR3 reads CASSIRGPNYGYTF. CDR3 sequence (DNA): TGTGCCAGTAGTATTAGAGGGCCTAACTATGGCTACACCTTC.

Here the CDR3 DNA reads TGCAGTGCTAGTGACGTGCGGGACCTAGCCAAAAACATTCAGTACTTC. Translating gives CSASDVRDLAKNIQYF. This chain connects TRBV20-1 to TRBJ2-4; TRBD2 might be the D (6 bases). V was cut by 3 bases and J by 0 bases, with 15 bases left in between. This CDR3 is built from 16 residues. The germline V gene encodes CDR1 DFQATT and CDR2 SNEGSKA (reference sequence).

V usage is TRBV2 and J usage is TRBJ1-4; TRBD1 agrees at 9 bases. J was trimmed by 7 bases and V by 6 bases; bases with no gene match: 9. Germline V gene data show CDR1 as SNHLY and CDR2 as FYNNEI. The CDR3 length is 15 residues. The CDR3 here is CASREAGTGLEKLFF. The CDR3 nucleotides are TGTGCCAGCAGAGAGGCCGGGACAGGGCTTGAAAAACTGTTTTTT.

This chain connects TRBV5-1 to TRBJ1-2; D gene uncertain. Trimming removed 1 base from V and 6 bases from J, with 13 bases in between. The length of the CDR3 is 14 residues. CDR1 and CDR2 from the germline V gene are SGHRS and YFSETQ. For the CDR3, the DNA is TGCGCCAGCAGCTTGTTAGGAATGGCGGATGGCTACACCTTC. Translated: CASSLLGMADGYTF.

J is TRBJ2-1 and V is TRBV5-1; 11 bases align to TRBD1. Looked up from germline, CDR1 is SGHRS and CDR2 is YFSETQ. CDR3 length: 14 amino acids. V shed 4 bases and J 8 bases; nucleotides not matched to a gene: 5. CDR3 protein: CASSGTGGGYEQFF. CDR3 sequence (DNA): TGCGCCAGCAGCGGGACAGGGGGTGGGTATGAGCAGTTCTTC. Combining the CDR3 with reference TRBV5-1 and TRBJ2-1 gives the whole variable domain KAGVTQTPRYLIKTRGQQVTLSCSPISGHRSVSWYQQTPGQGLQFLFEYFSETQRNKGNFPGRFSGRQFSNSRSEMNVSTLELGDSALYLCASSGTGGGYEQFFGPGTRLTVL.

The chain has TRBV7-9 and TRBJ1-1, with D hard to call. CDR1 is SEHNR and CDR2 is FQNEAQ in the germline V gene (reference sequence). The V and J ends lost 8 bases and 0 bases respectively, with 10 bases between them. The CDR3 consists of 13 residues. CDR3 in amino acids: CASREQLNTEAFF. Written as DNA, the CDR3 is TGTGCCAGCCGAGAACAGCTGAACACTGAAGCTTTCTTT. Full variable domain (missing parts from reference TRBV7-9 and TRBJ1-1): DTGVSQNPRHKITKRGQNVTFRCDPISEHNRLYWYRQTLGQGPEFLTYFQNEAQLEKSRLLSDRFSAERPKGSFSTLEIQRTEQGDSAMYLCASREQLNTEAFFGQGTRLTVV.

The gene calls are TRBV7-3 and TRBJ1-1; no reliable D call. Trimming removed 5 bases from V and 5 bases from J, with 12 bases in between. There are 13 residues in the CDR3. Germline V gene lookup returns CDR1 SGHTA and CDR2 FQGTGA. CDR3 sequence (DNA): TGTGCCAGCAGCGCACCGGGAAAAACTGAAGCTTTCTTT. This sequence encodes CASSAPGKTEAFF.

This clone was seen once. J is TRBJ2-7 and V is TRBV6-5, with TRBD1 matching over 7 bases. CDR3 length: 15 amino acids. With 4 bases clipped from V and 0 bases from J, the junction kept 6 bases outside the gene matches. The germline V gene encodes CDR1 MNHEY and CDR2 SVGAGI. CDR3 sequence: CASSSQTGSSYEQYF. Written as DNA, the CDR3 is TGTGCCAGCAGTTCCCAGACAGGGTCCTCCTACGAGCAGTACTTC.

V gene TRBV18 combines with J gene TRBJ2-3, with 11 bases fitting TRBD2. Trimming cost V 4 bases and J 3 bases; bases outside gene matches: 6. The CDR3 runs to 16 residues. In germline, CDR1 is KGHSH, CDR2 LQKENI. The CDR3 DNA is TGTGCCAGCTCACTAGGTACTAGCGGGAGAACAGATACGCAGTATTTT. Its translation: CASSLGTSGRTDTQYF.

Notes on this clone: A junction end diverges from the germline sequence, so it may reflect a read error. V gene TRBV4-1 combines with J gene TRBJ2-7; 14 nucleotides match TRBD2. Germline values: CDR1 MGHRA, CDR2 YSYEKL. This CDR3 region has 14 residues. CDR3 residues: CASSQDPRLAGGHF. The CDR3 coding sequence is TGCGCCAGCAGCCAAGACCCTAGACTAGCGGGAGGGCACTTC.

In its sample, this clone was seen a few times. This sequence joins TRBV2 and TRBJ1-2; 8 nucleotides align to TRBD1. The CDR3 runs 13 residues. The germline V gene encodes CDR1 SNHLY and CDR2 FYNNEI. Germline trimming cut 5 bases from V and 8 bases from J; bases unmatched to any gene: 7. As DNA, the CDR3 is TGTGCCAGCAGTCCGGACAGGGTTGTAGGCTACACCTTC. This codes for CASSPDRVVGYTF.

This chain connects TRBV2 to TRBJ1-1; a weak D match, TRBD1 (5 bases). Germline CDR1 reads SNHLY; CDR2 reads FYNNEI. V was trimmed by 7 bases and J by 7 bases, leaving 19 bases between them. The CDR3 loop spans 14 amino acids. CDR3: CASNPDGAEGEAFF. Written as DNA, the CDR3 is TGTGCCAGCAATCCGGACGGGGCGGAGGGTGAAGCTTTCTTT.